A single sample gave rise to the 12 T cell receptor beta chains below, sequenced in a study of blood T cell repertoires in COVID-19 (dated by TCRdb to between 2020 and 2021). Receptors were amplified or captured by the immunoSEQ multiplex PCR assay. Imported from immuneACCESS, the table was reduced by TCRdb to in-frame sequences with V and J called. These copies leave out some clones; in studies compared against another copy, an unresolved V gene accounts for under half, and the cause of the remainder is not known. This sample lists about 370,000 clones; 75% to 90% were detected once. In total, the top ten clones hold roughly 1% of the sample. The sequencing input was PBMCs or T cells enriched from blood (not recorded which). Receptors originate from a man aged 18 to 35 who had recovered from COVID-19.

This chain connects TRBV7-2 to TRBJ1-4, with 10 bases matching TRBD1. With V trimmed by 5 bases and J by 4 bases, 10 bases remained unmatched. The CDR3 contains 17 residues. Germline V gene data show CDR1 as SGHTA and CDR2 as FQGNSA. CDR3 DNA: TGTGCCAGCAGCCAAAGACAGGGGGCGCCTATTAATGAAAAACTGTTTTTT. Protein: CASSQRQGAPINEKLFF.

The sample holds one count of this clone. This chain's CDR3 is CASSLGQGNNEQFF. The CDR3 nucleotides read TGCGCCAGCAGCCTAGGACAGGGAAACAATGAGCAGTTCTTC. This rearrangement joins TRBV4-3 to TRBJ2-1; TRBD1 aligns across 8 bases. V lost 4 bases, J lost 5 bases, and 4 bases stayed unmatched. The CDR3 has 14 residues. Germline lookup yields CDR1 LGHNA and CDR2 YSLEER.

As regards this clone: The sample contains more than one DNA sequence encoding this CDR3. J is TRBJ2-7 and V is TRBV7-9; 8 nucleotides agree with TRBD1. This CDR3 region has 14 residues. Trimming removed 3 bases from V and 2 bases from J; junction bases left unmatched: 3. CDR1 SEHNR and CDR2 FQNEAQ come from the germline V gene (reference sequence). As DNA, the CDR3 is TGTGCCAGCAGCTTTGGACAGGGACCCTACGAGCAGTACTTC. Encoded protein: CASSFGQGPYEQYF.

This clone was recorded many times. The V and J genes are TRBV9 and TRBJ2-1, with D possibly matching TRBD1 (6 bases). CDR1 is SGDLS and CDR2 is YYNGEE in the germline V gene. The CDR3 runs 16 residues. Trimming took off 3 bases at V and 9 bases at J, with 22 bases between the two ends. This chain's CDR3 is CASSGTHGTYLSEQFF. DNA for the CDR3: TGTGCCAGCAGCGGGACCCACGGGACATATTTAAGTGAGCAGTTCTTC.

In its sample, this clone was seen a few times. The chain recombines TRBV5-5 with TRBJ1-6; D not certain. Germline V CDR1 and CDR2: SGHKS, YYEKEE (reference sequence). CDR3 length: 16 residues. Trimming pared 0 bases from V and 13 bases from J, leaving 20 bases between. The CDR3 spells CASSLENSRLIIPLHF. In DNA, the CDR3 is TGTGCCAGCAGCTTGGAGAACAGCAGATTGATTATTCCCCTCCACTTT. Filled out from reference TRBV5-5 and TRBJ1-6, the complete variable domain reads DAGVTQSPTHLIKTRGQQVTLRCSPISGHKSVSWYQQVLGQGPQFIFQYYEKEERGRGNFPDRFSARQFPNYSSELNVNALLLGDSALYLCASSLENSRLIIPLHFGNGTRLTVT.

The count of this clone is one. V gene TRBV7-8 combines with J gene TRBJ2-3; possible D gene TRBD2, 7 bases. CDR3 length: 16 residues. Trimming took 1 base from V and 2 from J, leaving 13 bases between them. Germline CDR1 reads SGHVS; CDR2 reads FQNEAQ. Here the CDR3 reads CASSLVAGALTDTQYF. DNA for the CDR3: TGTGCCAGCAGCTTAGTGGCGGGGGCCCTCACAGATACGCAGTATTTT.

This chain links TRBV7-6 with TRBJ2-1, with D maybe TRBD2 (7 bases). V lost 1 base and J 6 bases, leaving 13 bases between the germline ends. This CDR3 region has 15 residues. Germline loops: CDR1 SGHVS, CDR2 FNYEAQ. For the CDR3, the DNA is TGTGCCAGCAGCTTAGAGGCGGGGGCTCTCAATGAGCAGTTCTTC. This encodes CASSLEAGALNEQFF.

CDR3 sequence reads: CASSPRRETRNEQFF. CDR3 DNA: TGTGCCAGCAGCCCCAGGCGGGAGACAAGGAATGAGCAGTTCTTC. The chain couples TRBV7-3 to TRBJ2-1; TRBD2 agrees at 7 bases. Germline V lookup: CDR1 SGHTA, CDR2 FQGTGA. The CDR3 is 15 residues long. V lost 5 bases, J lost 7 bases, and 11 bases stayed unmatched.

CDR3: CATSAGGQWGGELFF. The CDR3 DNA follows: TGTGCCACCAGTGCAGGGGGGCAGTGGGGCGGGGAGCTGTTTTTT. The chain employs TRBV24-1 and TRBJ2-2, with D possibly TRBD1 on 7 matching bases. The V end was cut by 5 bases, the J end by 7 bases, with 16 bases between. Germline assignment: CDR1 KGHDR and CDR2 SFDVKD. The CDR3 runs to 15 residues.

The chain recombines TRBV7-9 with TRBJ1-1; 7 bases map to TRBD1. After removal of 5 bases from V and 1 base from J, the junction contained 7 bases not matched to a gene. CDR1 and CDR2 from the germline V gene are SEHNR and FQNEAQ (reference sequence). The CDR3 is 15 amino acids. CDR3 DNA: TGTGCCAGCAGCACCAACAGGGGAAAGAACACTGAAGCTTTCTTT. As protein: CASSTNRGKNTEAFF.

CDR3 in amino acids: CASREQGGSPLHF. For the CDR3, the DNA is TGTGCCAGTCGAGAGCAGGGGGGCTCACCCCTCCACTTT. The chain couples TRBV7-2 to TRBJ1-6; 7 positions match TRBD1. The V segment lost 9 bases and the J segment 10 bases; nucleotides outside the gene matches: 9. Germline V gene data show CDR1 as SGHTA and CDR2 as FQGNSA. The CDR3 consists of 13 residues.

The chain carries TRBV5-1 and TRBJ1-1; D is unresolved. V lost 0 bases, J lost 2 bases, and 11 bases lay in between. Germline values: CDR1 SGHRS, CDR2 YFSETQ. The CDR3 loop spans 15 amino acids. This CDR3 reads CASSLGGYRNTEAFF. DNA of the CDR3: TGCGCCAGCAGCTTGGGCGGCTACCGTAACACTGAAGCTTTCTTT. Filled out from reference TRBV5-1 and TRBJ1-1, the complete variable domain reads KAGVTQTPRYLIKTRGQQVTLSCSPISGHRSVSWYQQTPGQGLQFLFEYFSETQRNKGNFPGRFSGRQFSNSRSEMNVSTLELGDSALYLCASSLGGYRNTEAFFGQGTRLTVV.